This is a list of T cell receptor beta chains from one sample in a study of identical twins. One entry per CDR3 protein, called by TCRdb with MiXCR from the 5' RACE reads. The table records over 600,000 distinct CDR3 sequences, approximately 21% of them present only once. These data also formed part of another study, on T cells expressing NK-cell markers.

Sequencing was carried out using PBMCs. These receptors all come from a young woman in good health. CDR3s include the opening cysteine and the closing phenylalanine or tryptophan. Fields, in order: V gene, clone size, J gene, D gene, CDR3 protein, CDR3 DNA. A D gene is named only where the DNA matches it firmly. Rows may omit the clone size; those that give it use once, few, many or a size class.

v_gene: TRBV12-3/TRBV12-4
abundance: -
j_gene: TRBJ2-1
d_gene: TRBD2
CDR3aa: CASSLSFGTSGGGPSNEQFF
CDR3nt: TGTGCCAGCAGTTTATCGTTCGGGACTAGCGGGGGGGGGCCATCCAATGAGCAGTTCTTC

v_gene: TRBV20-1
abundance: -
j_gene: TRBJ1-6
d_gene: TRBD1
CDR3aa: CSAPTGVNSPLHF
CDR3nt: TGCAGTGCTCCAACAGGGGTAAATTCACCCCTCCACTTT

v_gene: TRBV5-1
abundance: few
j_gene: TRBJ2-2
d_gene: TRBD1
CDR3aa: CASSLDVQGANTGELFF
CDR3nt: TGCGCCAGCAGCTTGGATGTACAGGGGGCAAACACCGGGGAGCTGTTTTTT

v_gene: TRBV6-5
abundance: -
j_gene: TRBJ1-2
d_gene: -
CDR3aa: CASSYSRDSNYGYTF
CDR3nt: TGTGCCAGCAGTTACTCCCGGGACTCAAACTATGGCTACACCTTC

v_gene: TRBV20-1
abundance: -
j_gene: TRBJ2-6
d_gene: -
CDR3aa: CSARVGGTGANVLTF
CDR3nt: TGCAGTGCTAGAGTGGGGGGCACTGGGGCCAACGTCCTGACTTTC

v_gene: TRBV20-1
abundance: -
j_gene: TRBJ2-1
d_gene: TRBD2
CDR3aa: CSARRPGLALGDEQFF
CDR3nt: TGCAGTGCTAGACGTCCGGGACTAGCTCTCGGGGATGAGCAGTTCTTC

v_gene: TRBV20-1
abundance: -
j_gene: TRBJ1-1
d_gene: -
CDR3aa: CSARVQTALNAFF
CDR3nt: TGCAGTGCTAGAGTTCAGACAGCCCTGAATGCTTTCTTT

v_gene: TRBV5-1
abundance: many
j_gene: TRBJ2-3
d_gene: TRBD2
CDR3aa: CASSAGLDPSTDTQYF
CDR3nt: TGCGCCAGCAGCGCGGGACTAGACCCTAGCACAGATACGCAGTATTTT

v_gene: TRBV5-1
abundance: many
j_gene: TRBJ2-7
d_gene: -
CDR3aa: CASSTGADYEQYF
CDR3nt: TGCGCCAGCAGTACCGGGGCAGACTACGAGCAGTACTTC

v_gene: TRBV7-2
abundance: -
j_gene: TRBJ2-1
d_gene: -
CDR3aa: CASSFDSGGTEQFF
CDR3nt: TGTGCCAGCAGCTTCGATAGCGGAGGGACTGAGCAGTTCTTC

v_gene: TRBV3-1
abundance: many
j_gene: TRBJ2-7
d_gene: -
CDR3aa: CASSQDTVEQYF
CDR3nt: TGTGCCAGCAGCCAAGATACGGTAGAGCAGTACTTC

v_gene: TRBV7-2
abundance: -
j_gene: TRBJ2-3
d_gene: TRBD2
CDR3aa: CASSFSGTIPTDTQYF
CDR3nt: TGTGCCAGCAGCTTTAGCGGGACTATACCCACAGATACGCAGTATTTT

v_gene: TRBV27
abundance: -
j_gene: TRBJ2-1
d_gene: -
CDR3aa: CASSNRDGGGTYNEQFF
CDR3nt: TGTGCCAGCAGTAACCGGGACGGTGGGGGTACCTACAATGAGCAGTTCTTC

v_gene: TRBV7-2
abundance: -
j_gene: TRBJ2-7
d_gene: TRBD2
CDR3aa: CASSWGEGPYEQYF
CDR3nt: TGTGCCAGCAGCTGGGGGGAGGGCCCCTACGAGCAGTACTTC

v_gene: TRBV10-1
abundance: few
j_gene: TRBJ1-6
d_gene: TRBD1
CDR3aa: CASSARGPNSPLHF
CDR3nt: TGCGCCAGCAGTGCTAGGGGGCCTAATTCACCCCTCCACTTT

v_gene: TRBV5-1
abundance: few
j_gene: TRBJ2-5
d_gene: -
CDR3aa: CASSIGTGESETQYF
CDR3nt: TGCGCCAGCAGCATCGGGACGGGGGAGTCGGAGACCCAGTACTTC

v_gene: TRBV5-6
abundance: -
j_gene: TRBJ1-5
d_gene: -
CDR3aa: CASSLGVIQPQHF
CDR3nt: TGTGCCAGCAGCTTGGGAGTAATTCAGCCCCAGCATTTT

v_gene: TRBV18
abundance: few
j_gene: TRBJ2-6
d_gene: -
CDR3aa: CASSPDISGANVLTF
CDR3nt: TGTGCCAGCTCACCCGACATCTCTGGGGCCAACGTCCTGACTTTC

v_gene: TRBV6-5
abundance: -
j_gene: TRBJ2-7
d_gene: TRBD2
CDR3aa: CASSSQAGGVGQYF
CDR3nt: TGTGCCAGCAGTTCTCAAGCGGGAGGGGTAGGGCAGTACTTC

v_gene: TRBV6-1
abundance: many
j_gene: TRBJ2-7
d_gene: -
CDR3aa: CASSPMGRSYEQYF
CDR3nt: TGTGCCAGCAGTCCCATGGGCCGCTCCTACGAGCAGTACTTC

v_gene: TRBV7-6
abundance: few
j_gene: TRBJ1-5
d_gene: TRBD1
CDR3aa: CASSVTGDQPQHF
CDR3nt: TGTGCCAGCAGTGTTACAGGGGATCAGCCCCAGCATTTT

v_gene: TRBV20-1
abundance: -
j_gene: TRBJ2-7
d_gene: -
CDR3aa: CSARGPGRTYEQYF
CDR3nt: TGCAGTGCTAGGGGGCCCGGTAGGACCTACGAGCAGTACTTC

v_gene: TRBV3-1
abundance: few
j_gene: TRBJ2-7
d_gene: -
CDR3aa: CASSQGRREFYEQYF
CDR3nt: TGTGCCAGCAGCCAGGGCCGCAGGGAATTTTACGAGCAGTACTTC

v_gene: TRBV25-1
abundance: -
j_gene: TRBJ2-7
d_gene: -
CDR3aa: CASSESAENSYEQYF
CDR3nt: TGTGCCAGCAGTGAATCGGCCGAAAACTCCTACGAGCAGTACTTC

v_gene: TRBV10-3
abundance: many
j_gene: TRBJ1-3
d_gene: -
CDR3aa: CAISDPQLHGNTIYF
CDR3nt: TGTGCCATCAGTGACCCTCAACTCCATGGAAACACCATATATTTT

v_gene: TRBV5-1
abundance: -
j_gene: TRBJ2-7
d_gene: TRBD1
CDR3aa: CASSLVRTGAYEQYF
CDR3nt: TGCGCCAGCAGCTTGGTAAGGACAGGTGCCTACGAGCAGTACTTC

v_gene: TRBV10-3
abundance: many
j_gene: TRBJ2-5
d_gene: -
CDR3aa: CAISEGSGTQYF
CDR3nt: TGTGCCATCAGTGAGGGTTCAGGTACCCAGTACTTC

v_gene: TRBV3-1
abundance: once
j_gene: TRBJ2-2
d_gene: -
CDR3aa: CASSPRERTGELFF
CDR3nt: TGTGCCAGCAGCCCGAGGGAGCGCACCGGGGAGCTGTTTTTT

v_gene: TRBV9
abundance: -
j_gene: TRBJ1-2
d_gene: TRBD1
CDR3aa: CASRAAQDRGEFPGYTF
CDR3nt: TGTGCCAGCCGGGCCGCCCAAGACAGGGGTGAATTCCCTGGCTACACCTTC

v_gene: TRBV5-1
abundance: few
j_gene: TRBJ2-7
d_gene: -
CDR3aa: CASSWGTQASYEQYF
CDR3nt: TGCGCCAGCAGCTGGGGGACGCAGGCCTCCTACGAGCAGTACTTC

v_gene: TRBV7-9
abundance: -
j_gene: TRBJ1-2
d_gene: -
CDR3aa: CASSPSWGSDGYTF
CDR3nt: TGTGCCAGCAGCCCGTCGTGGGGCTCGGATGGCTACACCTTC

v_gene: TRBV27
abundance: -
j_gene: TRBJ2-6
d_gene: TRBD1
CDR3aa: CASGWTGGFGANVLTF
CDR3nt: TGTGCCAGCGGGTGGACAGGGGGTTTTGGGGCCAACGTCCTGACTTTC

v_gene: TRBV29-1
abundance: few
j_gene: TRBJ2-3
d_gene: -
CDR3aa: CSVERGGTDTQYF
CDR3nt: TGCAGCGTTGAAAGGGGAGGCACAGATACGCAGTATTTT

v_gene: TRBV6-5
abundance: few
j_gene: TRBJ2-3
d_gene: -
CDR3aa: CASSFSTSPDTQYF
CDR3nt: TGTGCCAGCAGTTTCTCGACTAGTCCAGATACGCAGTATTTT

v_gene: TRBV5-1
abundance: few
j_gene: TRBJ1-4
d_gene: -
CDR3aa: CASSPQGEKLFF
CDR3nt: TGCGCCAGCAGCCCCCAGGGGGAAAAACTGTTTTTT

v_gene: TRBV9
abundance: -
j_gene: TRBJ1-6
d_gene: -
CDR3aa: CASSVEQYNSPLHF
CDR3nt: TGTGCCAGCAGCGTAGAACAGTATAATTCACCCCTCCACTTT

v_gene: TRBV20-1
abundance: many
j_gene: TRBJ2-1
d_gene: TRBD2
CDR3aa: CSARDVQREYNEQFF
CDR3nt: TGCAGTGCTAGAGATGTCCAGCGGGAGTACAATGAGCAGTTCTTC

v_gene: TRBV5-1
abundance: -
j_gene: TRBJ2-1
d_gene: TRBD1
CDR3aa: CASSLAGDRNNEQFF
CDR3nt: TGCGCCAGCAGCTTGGCCGGGGACAGAAACAATGAGCAGTTCTTC

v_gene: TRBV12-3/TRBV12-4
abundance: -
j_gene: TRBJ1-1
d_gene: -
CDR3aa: CASSFPGGMNTEAFF
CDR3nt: TGTGCCAGCAGTTTCCCGGGAGGGATGAACACTGAAGCTTTCTTT

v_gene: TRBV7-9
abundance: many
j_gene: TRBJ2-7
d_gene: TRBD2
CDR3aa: CASSIGGDEQYF
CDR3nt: TGTGCCAGCAGTATCGGGGGGGACGAGCAGTACTTC

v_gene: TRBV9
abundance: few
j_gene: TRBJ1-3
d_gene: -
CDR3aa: CASSGGMSPGNTIYF
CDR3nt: TGTGCCAGCAGCGGAGGCATGTCTCCTGGAAACACCATATATTTT

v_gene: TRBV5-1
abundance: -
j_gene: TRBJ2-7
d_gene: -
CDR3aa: CASSFSKGSYEQYF
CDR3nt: TGCGCCAGCAGCTTCTCTAAGGGTTCCTACGAGCAGTACTTC

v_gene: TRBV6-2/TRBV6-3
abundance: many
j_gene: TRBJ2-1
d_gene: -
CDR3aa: CASKPGPKPYEQFF
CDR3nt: TGTGCCAGCAAACCGGGCCCAAAACCCTATGAGCAGTTCTTC

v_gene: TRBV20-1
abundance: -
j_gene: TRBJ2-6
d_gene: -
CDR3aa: CSAYRGANVLTF
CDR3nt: TGCAGTGCGTACAGGGGGGCCAACGTCCTGACTTTC

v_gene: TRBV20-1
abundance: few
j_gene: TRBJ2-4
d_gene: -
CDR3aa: CSARRGQKNIQYF
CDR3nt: TGCAGTGCTAGGAGGGGCCAGAAAAACATTCAGTACTTC

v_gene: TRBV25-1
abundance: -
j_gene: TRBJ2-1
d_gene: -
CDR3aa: CASRRADSYNEQFF
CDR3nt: TGTGCCAGCAGAAGAGCGGACTCCTACAATGAGCAGTTCTTC

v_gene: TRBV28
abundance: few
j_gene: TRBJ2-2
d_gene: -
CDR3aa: CAWEDRNTGELFF
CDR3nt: TGTGCCTGGGAGGACAGGAACACCGGGGAGCTGTTTTTT

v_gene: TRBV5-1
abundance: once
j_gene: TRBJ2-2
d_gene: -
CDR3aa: CASSLWATGELFF
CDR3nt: TGCGCCAGCAGCTTGTGGGCGACCGGGGAGCTGTTTTTT

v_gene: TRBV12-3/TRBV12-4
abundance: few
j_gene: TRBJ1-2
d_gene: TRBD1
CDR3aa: CASSHRGLRNYGYTF
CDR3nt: TGTGCCAGCAGTCACAGGGGCCTAAGAAACTATGGCTACACCTTC

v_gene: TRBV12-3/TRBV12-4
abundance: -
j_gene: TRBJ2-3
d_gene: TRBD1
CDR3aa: CASSLREGAVDTQYF
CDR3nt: TGTGCCAGCAGCCTCCGAGAGGGGGCGGTTGATACGCAGTATTTT

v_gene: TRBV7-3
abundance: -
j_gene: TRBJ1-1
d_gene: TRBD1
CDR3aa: CASSFRSRGTEAFF
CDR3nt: TGTGCCAGCAGCTTCAGAAGCAGGGGGACTGAAGCTTTCTTT

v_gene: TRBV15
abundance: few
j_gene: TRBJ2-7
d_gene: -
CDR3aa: CATSREPGPEQYF
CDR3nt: TGTGCCACCAGCAGAGAACCGGGGCCCGAGCAGTACTTC

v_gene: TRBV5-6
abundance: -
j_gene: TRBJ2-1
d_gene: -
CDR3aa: CASSSTANEQFF
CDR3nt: TGTGCCAGCAGCTCTACCGCCAATGAGCAGTTCTTC

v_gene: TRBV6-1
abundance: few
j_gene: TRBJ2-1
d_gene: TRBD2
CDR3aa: CASRVGTSGGLYNEQFF
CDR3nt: TGTGCCAGCAGAGTAGGGACTAGCGGGGGGCTTTACAATGAGCAGTTCTTC

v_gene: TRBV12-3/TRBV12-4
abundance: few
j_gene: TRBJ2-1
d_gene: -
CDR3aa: CASSLVGGDNEQFF
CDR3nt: TGTGCCAGCAGTTTAGTCGGGGGAGACAATGAGCAGTTCTTC

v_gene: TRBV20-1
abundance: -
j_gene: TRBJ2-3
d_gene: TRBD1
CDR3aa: CSAGQGATDTQYF
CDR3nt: TGCAGTGCTGGACAGGGGGCCACAGATACGCAGTATTTT

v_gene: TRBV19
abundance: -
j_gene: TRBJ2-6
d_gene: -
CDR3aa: CASSISGRQSGANVLTF
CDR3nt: TGTGCCAGTAGTATAAGTGGCCGGCAATCTGGGGCCAACGTCCTGACTTTC

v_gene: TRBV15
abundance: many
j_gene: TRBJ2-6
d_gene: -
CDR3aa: CATSRDYGTGANVLTF
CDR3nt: TGTGCCACCAGCAGAGATTATGGGACCGGGGCCAACGTCCTGACTTTC

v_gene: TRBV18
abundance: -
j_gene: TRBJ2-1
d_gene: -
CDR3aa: CASSPPTGGPGNEQFF
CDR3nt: TGTGCCAGCTCACCACCCACTGGGGGCCCGGGCAATGAGCAGTTCTTC

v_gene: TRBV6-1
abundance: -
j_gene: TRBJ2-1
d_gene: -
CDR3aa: CASRLQRDNEQFF
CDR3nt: TGTGCCAGCAGACTTCAGCGGGACAATGAGCAGTTCTTC